These 27 T cell receptor beta chains originate from one sample sequenced in a study of shared clonotypes between healthy human individuals (dated by TCRdb to 2020 to 2021). Libraries were made using the immunoSEQ multiplex PCR assay. Entries here come from immuneACCESS through TCRdb and include only in-frame sequences with V and J called. Some clones fail to appear in such tables; in the studies checked, an unresolved V gene covers under half of the shortfall, and the cause of the remainder is unknown. This sample comprises about 1.1 million clones, around 77% of them detected only once. The top ten constitute 0.89% of the sample. Sequencing was carried out using memory CD4+ T cells from PBMCs. The cell subset or site label corresponds to: CD45RA-negative fraction. Receptors were obtained from a man aged 18 to 29 in good health. Some clones in this sample may be carry-over from other donors' samples.

Points on this clone: The junction departs from germline at one end; a sequencing error may be responsible. This chain connects TRBV7-2 to TRBJ2-5, with D maybe TRBD1 (5 bases). The CDR3 extends over 15 amino acids. CDR1 is SGHTA, CDR2 FQGNSA, per germline. The CDR3 loop is CASSLVTAMQGTQYF. The DNA of the CDR3 is TGTGCCAGCAGCTTAGTGACAGCGATGCAAGGGACCCAGTACTTC. Full variable domain (outside the CDR3, taken from reference TRBV7-2 and TRBJ2-5): GAGVSQSPSNKVTEKGKDVELRCDPISGHTALYWYRQSLGQGLEFLIYFQGNSAPDKSGLPSDRFSAERTGGSVSTLTIQRTQQEDSAVYLCASSLVTAMQGTQYFGPGTRLLVL.

This clone was counted once. The chain has TRBV18 and TRBJ1-4; 8 bases align to TRBD1. CDR3 length: 15 amino acids. J gave up 7 bases and V 3 bases, and 7 bases lay outside the gene matches. Germline loops: CDR1 KGHSH, CDR2 LQKENI. As DNA, the CDR3 is TGTGCCAGCTCACCGCCAGGGGGCATGGTTGAAAAACTGTTTTTT. Protein: CASSPPGGMVEKLFF.

The chain is built from TRBV5-4 and TRBJ2-1; D perhaps matches TRBD2 (5 bases). Trimming took off 5 bases at V and 0 bases at J, with 12 bases between the two ends. The CDR3 totals 15 residues. From germline, CDR1 is SGHNT and CDR2 YYREEE (reference sequence). CDR3 protein: CASRKDLSSYNEQFF. The CDR3 coding sequence is TGTGCCAGCAGGAAGGACTTAAGCTCCTACAATGAGCAGTTCTTC.

The genes are TRBV5-1 and TRBJ2-3; 7 bases agree with TRBD1. This CDR3 comprises 15 residues. The germline V gene has CDR1 SGHRS and CDR2 YFSETQ. V lost 3 bases and J lost 0; bases outside the gene matches: 4. CDR3 DNA: TGCGCCAGCAGCTGGACAGGCCTTAGCACAGATACGCAGTATTTT. This sequence encodes CASSWTGLSTDTQYF.

This chain connects TRBV5-1 to TRBJ1-6; D remains unclear. The CDR3 sequence is 14 residues long. Germline CDR1 and CDR2: SGHRS and YFSETQ. The ends were cut back, 0 bases at V and 5 bases at J, with 6 bases in the middle. CDR3: CASSLGSHNSPLHF. CDR3 nucleotides: TGCGCCAGCAGCTTGGGGAGCCATAATTCACCCCTCCACTTT.

The chain has TRBV6-5 and TRBJ2-7; a possible D gene is TRBD2 (6 bases). Germline CDR1 is MNHEY and CDR2 is SVGAGI. V was trimmed by 5 bases and J by 6 bases, leaving 20 bases between them. The CDR3 is 15 amino acids. The CDR3 protein is CASSPAGWGVGEQYF. The CDR3 DNA reads TGTGCCAGCAGTCCGGCAGGTTGGGGGGTCGGCGAGCAGTACTTC.

This chain joins TRBV6-5 and TRBJ2-7; 8 bases are a match to TRBD2. Germline loops: CDR1 MNHEY, CDR2 SVGAGI. After removal of 7 bases from V and 6 bases from J, the junction contained 8 bases not matched to a gene. This CDR3 spans 13 amino acids. The CDR3 DNA is TGTGCCAGCACCGGCGGGACTAGGGGCGAGCAGTACTTC. It encodes CASTGGTRGEQYF.

The chain recombines TRBV7-9 with TRBJ1-1, with 7 nucleotides matching TRBD1. The ends lost 3 bases at V and 3 bases at J; junction bases unmatched: 4. The CDR3 runs 14 residues. Looked up from germline, CDR1 is SEHNR and CDR2 is FQNEAQ (reference sequence). The DNA for the CDR3 is TGTGCCAGCAGCTTGAGGGACAGAGACACTGAAGCTTTCTTT. The encoded protein is CASSLRDRDTEAFF.

J is TRBJ2-5 and V is TRBV5-1; tentatively, D is TRBD2 (5 bases). Trimming left V 4 bases short and J 5 bases short, with 12 bases between. CDR1 and CDR2 (germline): SGHRS, YFSETQ. This CDR3 region has 13 residues. CDR3: CASSVLERETQYF. The CDR3 DNA follows: TGCGCCAGCAGCGTACTAGAACGGGAGACCCAGTACTTC.

This clone was found a few times. The chain uses TRBV6-6 and TRBJ1-4; no firm D call. CDR3 length equals 12 residues. Germline values: CDR1 MNHNY, CDR2 SVGAGI (reference sequence). Between the trimmed V and J ends, which lost 7 bases and 6 bases, there was a span of 9 bases. This chain's CDR3 is CASNRPDEKLFF. The DNA of the CDR3 is TGTGCCAGCAATCGGCCGGATGAAAAACTGTTTTTT.

The V call is TRBV4-1, the J call TRBJ2-7, with D tentatively TRBD1 (6 bases). Germline V CDR1 and CDR2: MGHRA, YSYEKL. There are 14 residues in the CDR3. V was cut by 0 bases and J by 4 bases, with 10 bases left in between. The CDR3 region is CASSQDFRGYEQYF. As DNA, the CDR3 is TGCGCCAGCAGCCAAGATTTCAGGGGTTACGAGCAGTACTTC.

The chain links TRBV6-6 to TRBJ1-4, with TRBD1 identical over 10 bases. This CDR3 comprises 15 residues. V trimming: 6 bases; J trimming: 7 bases; junction bases outside the gene matches: 8. The germline V gene encodes CDR1 MNHNY and CDR2 SVGAGI (reference sequence). CDR3: CASSPRDRGVEKLFF. The CDR3 DNA is TGTGCCAGCAGCCCCCGGGACAGGGGTGTTGAAAAACTGTTTTTT.

V usage is TRBV18 and J usage is TRBJ2-2; 8 nucleotides line up with TRBD2. The CDR3 totals 17 residues. Germline assignment: CDR1 KGHSH and CDR2 LQKENI. V lost 3 bases to trimming and J lost 0 bases; unmatched junction nucleotides: 6. CDR3 in amino acids: CASSPPLGLANTGELFF. CDR3 DNA sequence: TGTGCCAGCTCACCCCCGCTGGGACTAGCGAACACCGGGGAGCTGTTTTTT.

This clone was seen more than once but under ten times. V gene TRBV9 combines with J gene TRBJ2-1, with D tentatively TRBD2 (5 bases). This CDR3 contains 13 residues. The ends were cut back, 0 bases at V and 5 bases at J, with 6 bases in the middle. From germline, CDR1 is SGDLS and CDR2 YYNGEE. The chain's CDR3 is CASSVGGNNEQFF. For the CDR3, the DNA is TGTGCCAGCAGCGTAGGAGGGAACAATGAGCAGTTCTTC.

This clone was observed once. This may come from a read error, since a much larger clone is one base off. The chain recombines TRBV7-2 with TRBJ2-1, with TRBD1 matching 7 bases. The CDR3 totals 13 residues. Germline-derived CDR1 and CDR2 are SGHTA and FQGNSA. V lost 1 base to trimming and J lost 8 bases; unmatched junction nucleotides: 2. This chain's CDR3 is CASSLDRGDEQFF. CDR3 DNA sequence: TGTGCCAGCAGCTTAGACAGGGGCGATGAGCAGTTCTTC.

The chain links TRBV5-1 to TRBJ1-6; D gene unclear. This CDR3 has 13 residues. Deletions cut 4 bases from V and 6 bases from J, with 8 bases between. The V gene's germline CDR1 is SGHRS and CDR2 YFSETQ. The CDR3: CASSPTANSPLHF. The CDR3 DNA sequence: TGCGCCAGCAGCCCTACAGCTAATTCACCCCTCCACTTT.

In DNA form, the CDR3 reads TGTGCCAGCAGTTTTTTTAGGACCAACAATGAGCAGTTCTTC. Its translation: CASSFFRTNNEQFF. The chain combines TRBV28 with TRBJ2-1; no firm D call. CDR3 length: 14 amino acids. The germline V and J ends were trimmed by 3 bases and 5 bases, with 11 bases remaining between them. Germline CDR1 MDHEN, CDR2 SYDVKM.

The chain's CDR3 is CASSRGVAGSGEQFF. The CDR3 DNA reads as TGTGCCAGCAGCCGCGGGGTAGCGGGATCTGGAGAGCAGTTCTTC. The chain combines TRBV5-6 with TRBJ2-1, with 8 bases identical to TRBD2. CDR1 SGHDT and CDR2 YYEEEE come from the germline V gene. The CDR3 has 15 residues. The V gene end was trimmed by 4 bases and the J gene end by 10 bases; junction bases not matched to a gene: 13. Complete variable domain (other parts from reference TRBV5-6 and TRBJ2-1): DAGVTQSPTHLIKTRGQQVTLRCSPKSGHDTVSWYQQALGQGPQFIFQYYEEEERQRGNFPDRFSGHQFPNYSSELNVNALLLGDSALYLCASSRGVAGSGEQFFGPGTRLTVL.

Concerning this clone itself: The sample has other DNA sequences that encode this CDR3 too. The chain couples TRBV28 to TRBJ1-4; 8 bases are a match to TRBD1. J lost 2 bases, V lost 4 bases, and 3 bases had no gene match. The length of the CDR3 is 15 residues. CDR1 is MDHEN, CDR2 SYDVKM, per germline. In nucleotides, the CDR3 is TGTGCCAGCAGTTCAGGGGGCGCGACTAATGAAAAACTGTTTTTT. Protein: CASSSGGATNEKLFF.

This clone appeared a single time. V and J are TRBV7-2 and TRBJ1-2; D is uncertain. CDR1 and CDR2 from the germline V gene are SGHTA and FQGNSA. CDR3 size: 16 residues. The V and J ends lost 5 bases and 6 bases respectively, with 22 bases between them. DNA of the CDR3: TGTGCCAGCAGCCGAGCCCGCGGACGGAGCATCAATGGCTACACCTTC. This encodes CASSRARGRSINGYTF.

CDR3 in DNA: TGTGCCAGCAGCTTGCTAGCGGGAGTGGCGGATACGCAGTATTTT. Translating it yields CASSLLAGVADTQYF. This rearrangement joins TRBV11-2 to TRBJ2-3, with 10 bases lining up with TRBD2. The germline CDR1 and CDR2 sequences are SGHAT and FQNNGV. The CDR3 runs 15 residues. J lost 6 bases, V lost 3 bases, and 6 bases had no gene match. Drawing the rest from reference TRBV11-2 and TRBJ2-3, the complete variable domain is EAGVAQSPRYKIIEKRQSVAFWCNPISGHATLYWYQQILGQGPKLLIQFQNNGVVDDSQLPKDRFSAERLKGVDSTLKIQPAKLEDSAVYLCASSLLAGVADTQYFGPGTRLTVL.

This chain links TRBV6-1 with TRBJ1-2, with 7 bases matching TRBD1. Germline V gives CDR1 MNHNS, CDR2 SASEGT. The length of the CDR3 is 15 residues. V trimming: 10 bases; J trimming: 4 bases; junction bases outside the gene matches: 15. CDR3 protein: CATVVGGASIYGYTF. The CDR3 region has the DNA TGTGCCACAGTGGTAGGGGGCGCTTCTATCTATGGCTACACCTTC.

The chain is built from TRBV5-1 and TRBJ2-3, with TRBD2 matching 14 bases. The CDR3 sequence is 16 residues long. The trim removed 6 bases at V and 4 bases at J, leaving 7 bases unmatched. Germline CDR1 SGHRS, CDR2 YFSETQ. This CDR3 reads CASIGTSGSQADTQYF. In DNA, the CDR3 is TGCGCCAGCATAGGGACTAGCGGGAGTCAGGCAGATACGCAGTATTTT.

The V gene is TRBV5-1, the J gene TRBJ2-6; 8 bases are a match to TRBD1. CDR3 length equals 18 residues. V gave up 9 bases and J gave up 3 bases; unmatched junction bases: 17. Germline V lookup: CDR1 SGHRS, CDR2 YFSETQ. This chain's CDR3 is CAKSPPGQERRGANVLTF. In DNA form, the CDR3 reads TGCGCCAAATCCCCCCCGGGACAGGAACGCCGTGGGGCCAACGTCCTGACTTTC. The full variable domain, its missing parts supplied by reference TRBV5-1 and TRBJ2-6, is KAGVTQTPRYLIKTRGQQVTLSCSPISGHRSVSWYQQTPGQGLQFLFEYFSETQRNKGNFPGRFSGRQFSNSRSEMNVSTLELGDSALYLCAKSPPGQERRGANVLTFGAGSRLTVL.

This clone was seen many times. The chain carries TRBV4-1 and TRBJ1-2, with 10 positions matching TRBD1. With V trimmed by 4 bases and J by 7 bases, 6 bases remained unmatched. Looked up from germline, CDR1 is MGHRA and CDR2 is YSYEKL. The CDR3 length is 14 residues. The CDR3 spells CASSPRDRGIGYTF. The CDR3 DNA reads TGCGCCAGCAGCCCCCGGGACAGGGGTATTGGCTACACCTTC.

The CDR3 is CSAAQQETQYF. The CDR3 DNA sequence: TGCAGTGCTGCCCAGCAAGAGACCCAGTACTTC. The chain employs TRBV20-1 and TRBJ2-5; no reliable D call. V lost 5 bases and J lost 2, with 6 bases in between. This CDR3 has 11 residues. CDR1 and CDR2 from the germline V gene are DFQATT and SNEGSKA (reference sequence).

The V and J genes are TRBV4-1 and TRBJ2-7; D is unresolved. V was clipped by 0 bases and J by 5 bases, with 11 bases between them. Germline CDR1 MGHRA, CDR2 YSYEKL. The CDR3 loop spans 14 amino acids. The CDR3 bases are TGCGCCAGCAGCCAAGATTTTTTAAGGGACGAGCAGTACTTC. Translated, it gives CASSQDFLRDEQYF.